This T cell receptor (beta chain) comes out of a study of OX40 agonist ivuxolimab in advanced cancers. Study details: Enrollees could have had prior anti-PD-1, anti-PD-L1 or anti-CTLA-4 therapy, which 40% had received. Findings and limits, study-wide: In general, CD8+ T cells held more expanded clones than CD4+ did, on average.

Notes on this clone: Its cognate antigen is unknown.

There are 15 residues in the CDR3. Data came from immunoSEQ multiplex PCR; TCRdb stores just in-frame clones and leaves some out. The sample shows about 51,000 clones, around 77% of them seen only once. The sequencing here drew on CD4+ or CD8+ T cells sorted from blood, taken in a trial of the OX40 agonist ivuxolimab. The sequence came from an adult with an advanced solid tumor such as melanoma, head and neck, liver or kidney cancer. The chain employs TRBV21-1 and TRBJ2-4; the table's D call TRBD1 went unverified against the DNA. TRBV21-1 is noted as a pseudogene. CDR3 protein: CASSIRQGTEDIQYF. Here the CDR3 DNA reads TGTGCCAGCAGCATACGACAGGGAACAGAGGACATTCAGTACTTC.